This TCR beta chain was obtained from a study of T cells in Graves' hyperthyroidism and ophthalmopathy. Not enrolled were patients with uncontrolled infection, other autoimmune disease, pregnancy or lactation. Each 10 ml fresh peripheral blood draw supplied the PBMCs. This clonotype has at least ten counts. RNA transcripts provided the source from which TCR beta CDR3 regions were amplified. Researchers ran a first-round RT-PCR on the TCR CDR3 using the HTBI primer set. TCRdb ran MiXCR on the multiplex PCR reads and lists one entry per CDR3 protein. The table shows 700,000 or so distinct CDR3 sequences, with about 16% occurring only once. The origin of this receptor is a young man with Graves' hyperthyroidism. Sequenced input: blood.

The CDR3 coding sequence is TGTGCCAGCAGCCAGAGCAAGGGCTGGGGAGCTTTCTTT. Amino acid sequence: CASSQSKGWGAFF. The rearrangement uses TRBV11-2 and TRBJ1-1; no clear D. CDR1 and CDR2 from the germline V gene are SGHAT and FQNNGV. This CDR3 comprises 13 residues. V was clipped by 5 bases and J by 10 bases, with 17 bases between them.